The clone carrying this TCR beta chain turned up a few times. As yet, its antigen is unknown. These data come from a study of cytomegalovirus exposure and HLA in healthy donors. The length of the CDR3 is 15 residues. After removal of 0 bases from V and 4 bases from J, the junction contained 5 bases not matched to a gene. The V gene's germline CDR1 is LGHNA and CDR2 YNFKEQ. Primers: 60 Vbeta forward and 13 Jbeta reverse. Method: immunoSEQ multiplex PCR; TCRdb's copy keeps in-frame clones and lacks some. The table has 110,000 or so clones, roughly 69% seen once. Notes on the study in general: When analyzed later, the rates of TCR association showed variation by HLA locus, with DRB1 the most and HLA-C the fewest.

This chain links TRBV4-2 with TRBJ1-1, with TRBD1 matching over 7 bases. This clonotype was obtained from a woman in her 70s in good health and CMV-seropositive. The sample was PBMCs. In DNA form, the CDR3 reads TGTGCCAGCAGCCAAGAACTAACAGGGGTCACTGAAGCTTTCTTT. Translation gives CASSQELTGVTEAFF.